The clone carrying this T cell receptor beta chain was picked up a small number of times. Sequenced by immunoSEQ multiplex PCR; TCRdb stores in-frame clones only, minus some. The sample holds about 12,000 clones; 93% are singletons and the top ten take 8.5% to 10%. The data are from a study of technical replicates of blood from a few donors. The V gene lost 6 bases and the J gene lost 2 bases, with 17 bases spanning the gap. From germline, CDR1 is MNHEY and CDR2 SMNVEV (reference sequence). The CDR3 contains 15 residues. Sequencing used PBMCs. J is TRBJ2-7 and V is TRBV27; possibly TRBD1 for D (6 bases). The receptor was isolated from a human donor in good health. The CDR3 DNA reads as TGTGCCAGCAGGCTGCAGTGGCAGGGGACCTACGAGCAGTACTTC. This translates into CASRLQWQGTYEQYF.